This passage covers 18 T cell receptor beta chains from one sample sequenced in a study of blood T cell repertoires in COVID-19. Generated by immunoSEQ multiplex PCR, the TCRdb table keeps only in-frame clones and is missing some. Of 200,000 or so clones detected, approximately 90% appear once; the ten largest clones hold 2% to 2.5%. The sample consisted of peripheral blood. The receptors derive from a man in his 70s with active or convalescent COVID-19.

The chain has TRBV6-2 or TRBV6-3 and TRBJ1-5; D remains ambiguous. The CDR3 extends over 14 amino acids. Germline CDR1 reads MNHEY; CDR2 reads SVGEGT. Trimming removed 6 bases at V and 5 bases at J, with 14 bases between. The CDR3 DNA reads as TGTGCCAGCAGCCACATTATGCGGGATCAGCCCCAGCATTTT. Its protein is CASSHIMRDQPQHF.

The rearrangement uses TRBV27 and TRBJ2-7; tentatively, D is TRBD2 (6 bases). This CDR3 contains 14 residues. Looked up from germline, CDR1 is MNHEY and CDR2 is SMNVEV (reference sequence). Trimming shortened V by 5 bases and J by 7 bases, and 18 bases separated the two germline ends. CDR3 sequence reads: CASSPSGEVMEQYF. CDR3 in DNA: TGTGCCAGCAGTCCCTCTGGGGAGGTGATGGAGCAGTACTTC.

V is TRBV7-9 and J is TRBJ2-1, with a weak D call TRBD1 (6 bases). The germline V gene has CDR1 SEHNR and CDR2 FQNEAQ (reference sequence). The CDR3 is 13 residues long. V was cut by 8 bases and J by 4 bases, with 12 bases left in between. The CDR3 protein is CASGRGVYNEQFF. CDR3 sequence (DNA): TGTGCCAGCGGCAGGGGCGTATACAATGAGCAGTTCTTC.

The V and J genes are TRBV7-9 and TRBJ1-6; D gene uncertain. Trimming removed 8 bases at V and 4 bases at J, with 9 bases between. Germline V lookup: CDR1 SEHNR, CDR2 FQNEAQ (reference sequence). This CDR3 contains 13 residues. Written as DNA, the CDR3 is TGTGCCAGCCGGGGAAATTATAATTCACCCCTCCACTTT. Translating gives CASRGNYNSPLHF.

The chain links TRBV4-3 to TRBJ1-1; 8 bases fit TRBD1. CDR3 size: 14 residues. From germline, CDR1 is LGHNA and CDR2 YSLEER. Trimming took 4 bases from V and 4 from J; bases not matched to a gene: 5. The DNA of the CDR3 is TGCGCCAGCAGCCGCGGGACAGGCCTCACTGAAGCTTTCTTT. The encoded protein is CASSRGTGLTEAFF.

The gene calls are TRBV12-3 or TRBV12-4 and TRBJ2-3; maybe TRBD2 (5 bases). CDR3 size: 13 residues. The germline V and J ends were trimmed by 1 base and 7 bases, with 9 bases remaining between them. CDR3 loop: CASSLGGSNTQYF. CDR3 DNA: TGTGCCAGCAGTTTAGGAGGGAGCAATACGCAGTATTTT.

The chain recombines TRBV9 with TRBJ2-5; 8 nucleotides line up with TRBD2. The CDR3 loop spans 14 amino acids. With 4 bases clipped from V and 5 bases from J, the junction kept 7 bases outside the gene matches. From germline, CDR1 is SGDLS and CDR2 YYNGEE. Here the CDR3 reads CASSSTGGAETQYF. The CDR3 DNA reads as TGTGCCAGCAGCTCCACCGGGGGGGCCGAGACCCAGTACTTC.

Written as DNA, the CDR3 is TGTGCCAGTAGTATAAACGCAGGTTGGTCGGGCTACACCTTC. As protein: CASSINAGWSGYTF. The rearrangement uses TRBV19 and TRBJ1-2, with no clear D. The V and J ends lost 2 bases and 8 bases respectively, with 15 bases between them. Germline CDR1 is LNHDA and CDR2 is SQIVND (reference sequence). The CDR3 extends over 14 amino acids.

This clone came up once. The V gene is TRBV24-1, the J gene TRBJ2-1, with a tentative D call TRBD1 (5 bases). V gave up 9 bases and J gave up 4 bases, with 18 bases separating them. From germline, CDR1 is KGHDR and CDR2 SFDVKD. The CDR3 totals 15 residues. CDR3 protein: CATAPGNRIYNEQFF. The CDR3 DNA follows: TGTGCCACCGCTCCTGGAAACAGGATTTACAATGAGCAGTTCTTC.

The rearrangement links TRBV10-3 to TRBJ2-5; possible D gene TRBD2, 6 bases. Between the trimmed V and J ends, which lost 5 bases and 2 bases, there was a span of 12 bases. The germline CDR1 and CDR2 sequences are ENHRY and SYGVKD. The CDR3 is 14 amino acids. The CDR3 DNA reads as TGTGCCATCAGTAGGGACTTGGGGCAAGAGACCCAGTACTTC. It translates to CAISRDLGQETQYF.

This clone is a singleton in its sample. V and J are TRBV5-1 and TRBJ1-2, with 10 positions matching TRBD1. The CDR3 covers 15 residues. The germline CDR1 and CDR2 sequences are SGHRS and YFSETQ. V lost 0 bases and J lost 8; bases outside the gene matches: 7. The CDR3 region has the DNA TGCGCCAGCAGCTTGGCCGTCGGGACAGGGGTCGGCTACACCTTC. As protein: CASSLAVGTGVGYTF.

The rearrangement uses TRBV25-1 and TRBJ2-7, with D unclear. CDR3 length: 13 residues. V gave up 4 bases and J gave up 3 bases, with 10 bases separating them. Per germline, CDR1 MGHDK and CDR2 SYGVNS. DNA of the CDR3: TGTGCCAGCAGTGTGGCGGAAAGCTACGAGCAGTACTTC. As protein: CASSVAESYEQYF.

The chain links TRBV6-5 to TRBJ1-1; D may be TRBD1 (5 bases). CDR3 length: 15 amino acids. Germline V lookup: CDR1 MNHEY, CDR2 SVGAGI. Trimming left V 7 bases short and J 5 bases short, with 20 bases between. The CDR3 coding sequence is TGTGCCAGCATAAGCCCGAGGGGCGCGGGGACTGAAGCTTTCTTT. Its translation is CASISPRGAGTEAFF.

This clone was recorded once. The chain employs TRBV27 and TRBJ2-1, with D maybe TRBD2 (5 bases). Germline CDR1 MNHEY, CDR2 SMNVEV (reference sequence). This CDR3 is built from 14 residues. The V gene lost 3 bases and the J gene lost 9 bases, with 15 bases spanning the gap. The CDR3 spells CASSLWTSRGEQFF. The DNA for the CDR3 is TGTGCCAGCAGTTTGTGGACTTCACGCGGTGAGCAGTTCTTC.

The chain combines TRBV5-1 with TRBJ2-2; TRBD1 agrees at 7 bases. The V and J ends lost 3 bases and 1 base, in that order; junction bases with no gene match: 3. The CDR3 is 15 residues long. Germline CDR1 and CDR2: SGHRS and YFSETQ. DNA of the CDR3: TGCGCCAGCAGCTACCGGACAGGGAACACCGGGGAGCTGTTTTTT. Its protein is CASSYRTGNTGELFF.

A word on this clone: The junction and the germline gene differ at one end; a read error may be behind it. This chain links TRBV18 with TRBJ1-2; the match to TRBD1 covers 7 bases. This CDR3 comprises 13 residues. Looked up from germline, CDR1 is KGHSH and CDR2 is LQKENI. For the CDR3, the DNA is TGTGCCAGCTCTCGGGACAGCCGGTATGCCTACACCTTC. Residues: CASSRDSRYAYTF.

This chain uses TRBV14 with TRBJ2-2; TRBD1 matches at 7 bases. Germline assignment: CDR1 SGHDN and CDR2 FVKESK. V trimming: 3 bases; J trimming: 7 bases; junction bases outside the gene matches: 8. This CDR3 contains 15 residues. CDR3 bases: TGTGCCAGCAGCCAGATACAGGGGACGTACGGGGAGCTGTTTTTT. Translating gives CASSQIQGTYGELFF.

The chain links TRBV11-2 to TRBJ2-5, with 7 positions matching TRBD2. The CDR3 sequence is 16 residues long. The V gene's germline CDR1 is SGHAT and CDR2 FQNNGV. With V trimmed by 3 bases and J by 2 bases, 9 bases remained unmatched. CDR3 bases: TGTGCCAGCAGCTTGCTTGGGGCTAGCGGACAAGAGACCCAGTACTTC. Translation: CASSLLGASGQETQYF.